This TCR beta chain was found in a study of T cell changes during pregnancy in multiple sclerosis. Libraries were prepared by immunoSEQ multiplex PCR; TCRdb keeps only in-frame clonotypes and omits some of them. The table lists tens of thousands of clones, about nine tenths of them singletons, with 1.4% to 1.5% in the top ten. The CDR3 extends over 16 amino acids. The V gene's germline CDR1 is MNHNS and CDR2 SASEGT. V lost 1 base, J lost 1 base, and 13 bases lay in between. This sequence was found in a female donor in good health, enrolled as a control in a pregnancy study. The chain recombines TRBV6-1 with TRBJ1-1; a weak D match, TRBD1 (5 bases). The sequencing here drew on peripheral blood, taken in the first trimester of pregnancy. CDR3 sequence (DNA): TGTGCCAGCAGTGAAGTGAGGAGGGGTTCGAACACTGAAGCTTTCTTT. This codes for CASSEVRRGSNTEAFF.